The present TCR beta chain was sequenced within a study of blood T cell repertoires in COVID-19. About the study: Samples came from the United States, Italy and Spain, spanning acute and convalescent COVID-19. The cDNA or gDNA used as material had been derived from T cells, B-cell-depleted T cells, or PBMCs.

V lost 4 bases and J lost 5; bases outside the gene matches: 12. This CDR3 region has 17 residues. In germline, CDR1 is KGHDR, CDR2 SFDVKD. Per the original methods: Nucleated cell counts were estimated from reference gene primer amplification. The data were produced by immunoSEQ multiplex PCR, yet TCRdb's version contains in-frame clones alone and is incomplete. D and trimming were read from the DNA, whereas the V and J calls and clone size are those reported in that table. The sample includes about 120,000 clones, 79% of them seen just once. The genes are TRBV24-1 and TRBJ2-5; 10 nucleotides agree with TRBD1. Input material: peripheral blood. The TCR comes from a man aged 40-49 years with active or convalescent COVID-19. Written as DNA, the CDR3 is TGTGCCACCAGTGACGGGAGTAGGACAGGGGGTTCGGAGACCCAGTACTTC. This sequence encodes CATSDGSRTGGSETQYF.